This T cell receptor beta chain emerged from a study of PD-1 blockade in mismatch repair-deficient tumors. Study-wide background: All were previously treated, progressing patients with 12 mismatch repair-deficient cancer types.

The assay was immunoSEQ multiplex PCR, and TCRdb's table has in-frame clones only and misses some. The data show 95,000 to 150,000 clones, approximately 86% seen once. The CDR3 is 13 amino acids. Germline V CDR1 and CDR2: LNHDA, SQIVND (reference sequence). J lost 7 bases, V lost 3 bases, and 6 bases had no gene match. All patients were mismatch repair deficient, assessed by either PCR or immunohistochemistry. The TCR-sequenced patients were three responders to pembrolizumab. Specimen: peripheral blood, collected 44 weeks after starting pembrolizumab. This sequence joins TRBV19 and TRBJ2-7; 7 nucleotides align to TRBD1. The sequence was collected from an adult with mismatch repair-deficient cancer. The DNA for the CDR3 is TGTGCCAGTAGTATCTATAGGGGGCGTGAGCAGTACTTC. Residues: CASSIYRGREQYF.